This T cell receptor beta chain was identified in a study of blood T cell repertoires in COVID-19 (dated by TCRdb to between 2020 and 2021). Notes on the research overall: The collaborator samples originated in the United States, Italy and Spain and spanned the acute and convalescent phases of COVID-19. A freely available public database, intended as a resource for researchers studying the immune response to SARS-CoV-2, is where the repertoires were released. Subjects who had been exposed to COVID-19, were actively infected with it, or had recovered from it provided the deeply sampled blood TCRbeta repertoires that made up the dataset. A de-identified subject ID, COVID-19 status, age in years and sex were almost always included in the sample metadata. The material from the prospective study consisted of cDNA or gDNA derived from T cells, B-cell-depleted T cells, or PBMCs. Where available, HLA class I and class II types were obtained from metadata supplied by the sample provider rather than from assay-based typing. Samples came from the ongoing ImmuneRACE study (first 160 participants) plus 1,254 subjects from 6 global collaborators.

TCRbeta CDR3 regions were amplified from genomic DNA by means of the immunoSEQ Assay, a bias-controlled multiplex PCR. As for the authors' bioinformatics: The number of nucleated cells in each sample was estimated by amplification of reference gene primers within the assay. Sequence reads were collapsed and filtered to measure the absolute abundance of every unique TCRbeta CDR3 rearrangement. For each sample, productive Simpson clonality was calculated as the square root of Simpson's diversity index over productive rearrangements. Entries here come from immuneACCESS through TCRdb and include only in-frame sequences with V and J called. Some clones fail to appear in such tables; in the studies checked, an unresolved V gene covers under half of the shortfall, and the cause of the remainder is unknown. For V, J and clone size, that table is used; D and trimming come from the DNA. This sample has around 140,000 clones in its table, and 75% to 90% of those were observed once. The top ten constitute 13% of the sample.

Broader findings and caveats from the paper: The quantity of clinical and demographic metadata differed by source and by participant and was supplied without curation.

In regard to this clone: The antigen it binds to is not known. Base-call qualities are not available, and no considerably larger clone is one nucleotide away.

CDR1 MNHEY and CDR2 SMNVEV are derived from the germline V gene (reference sequence). Unmatched junction bases come to 10, with V trimmed by 0 bases and J by 7 bases. The CDR3 holds 17 amino acids from the cysteine to the phenylalanine. Only the CDR3 region is kept as DNA, spanning 51 bases read in frame from base 1. At one collaborating source in Seattle, patients were enrolled during active infection and were followed longitudinally through the course of disease. Collaborating institutions collected whole blood in K2EDTA tubes following their own protocols. For TCRbeta analysis, collaborators shipped samples in one of three forms: frozen whole blood, isolated PBMCs, or DNA extracted from either of those sample types.

The V and J segments used are TRBV27 and TRBJ2-3, and TRBD2 aligns with 10 junction nucleotides. The receptor comes from a man aged 18 to 29 with COVID-19, enrolled during active disease. The sample consisted of peripheral blood. The CDR3 has the sequence CASSLSASGRAVNTQYF. The sequenced DNA: TGTGCCAGCAGTTTATCTGCCAGCGGGAGGGCCGTGAATACGCAGTATTTT.